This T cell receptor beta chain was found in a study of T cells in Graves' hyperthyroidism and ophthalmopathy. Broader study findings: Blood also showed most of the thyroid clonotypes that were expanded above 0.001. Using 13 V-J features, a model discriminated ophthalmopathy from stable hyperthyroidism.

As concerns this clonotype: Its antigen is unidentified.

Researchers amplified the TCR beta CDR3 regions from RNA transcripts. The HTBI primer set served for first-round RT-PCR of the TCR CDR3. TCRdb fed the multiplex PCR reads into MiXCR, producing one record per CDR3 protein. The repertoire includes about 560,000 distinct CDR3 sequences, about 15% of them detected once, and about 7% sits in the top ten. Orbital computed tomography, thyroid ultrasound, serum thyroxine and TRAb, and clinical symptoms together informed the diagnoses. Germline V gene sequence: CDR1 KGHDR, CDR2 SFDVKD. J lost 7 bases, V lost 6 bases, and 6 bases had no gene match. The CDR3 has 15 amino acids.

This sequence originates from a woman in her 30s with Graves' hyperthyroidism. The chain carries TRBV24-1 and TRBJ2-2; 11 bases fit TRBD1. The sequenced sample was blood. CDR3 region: CATSPGTGGVGELFF. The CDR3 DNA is TGTGCCACCAGTCCCGGGACAGGGGGGGTCGGGGAGCTGTTTTTT.